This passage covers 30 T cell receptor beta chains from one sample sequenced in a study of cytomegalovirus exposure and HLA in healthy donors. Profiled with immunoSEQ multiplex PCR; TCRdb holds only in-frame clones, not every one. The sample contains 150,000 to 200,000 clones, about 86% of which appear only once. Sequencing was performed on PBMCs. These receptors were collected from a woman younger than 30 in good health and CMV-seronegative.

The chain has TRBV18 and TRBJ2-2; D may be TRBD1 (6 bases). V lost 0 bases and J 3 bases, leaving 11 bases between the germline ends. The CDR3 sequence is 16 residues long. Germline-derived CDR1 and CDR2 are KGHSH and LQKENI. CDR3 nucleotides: TGTGCCAGCTCACCACCCCGTAACAGGGACACCGGGGAGCTGTTTTTT. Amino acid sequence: CASSPPRNRDTGELFF.

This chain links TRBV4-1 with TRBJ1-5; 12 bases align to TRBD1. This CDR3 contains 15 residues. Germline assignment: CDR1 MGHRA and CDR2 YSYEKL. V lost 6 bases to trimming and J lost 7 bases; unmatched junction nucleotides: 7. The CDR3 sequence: CASSQGDRGLQPQHF. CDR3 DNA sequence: TGCGCCAGCAGTCAGGGGGACAGGGGGCTCCAGCCCCAGCATTTT.

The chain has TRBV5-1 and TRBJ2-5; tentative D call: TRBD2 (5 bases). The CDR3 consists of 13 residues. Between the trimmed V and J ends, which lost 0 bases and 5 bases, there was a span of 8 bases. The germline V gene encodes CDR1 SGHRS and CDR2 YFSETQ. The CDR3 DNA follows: TGCGCCAGCAGCTTGGGGTCGGGGGAGACCCAGTACTTC. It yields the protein CASSLGSGETQYF.

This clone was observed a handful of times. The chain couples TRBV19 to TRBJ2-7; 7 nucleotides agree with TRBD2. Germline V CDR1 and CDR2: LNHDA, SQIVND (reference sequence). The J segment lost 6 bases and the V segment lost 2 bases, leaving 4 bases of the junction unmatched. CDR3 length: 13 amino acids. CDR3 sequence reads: CASSISGNGEQYF. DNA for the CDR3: TGTGCCAGTAGTATAAGCGGGAACGGCGAGCAGTACTTC.

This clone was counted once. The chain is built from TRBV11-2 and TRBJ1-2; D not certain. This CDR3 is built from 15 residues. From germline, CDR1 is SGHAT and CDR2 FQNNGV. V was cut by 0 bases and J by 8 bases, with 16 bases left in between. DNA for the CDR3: TGTGCCAGCAGCTTAGATCCGGCAGGAATCGACGGCTACACCTTC. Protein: CASSLDPAGIDGYTF.

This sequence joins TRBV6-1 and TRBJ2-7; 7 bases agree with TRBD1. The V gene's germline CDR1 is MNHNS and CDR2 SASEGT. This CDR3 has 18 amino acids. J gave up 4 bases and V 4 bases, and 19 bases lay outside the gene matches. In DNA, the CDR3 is TGTGCCAGCAGTGCCCGAGAGGGGGCCACCGCCTATCGGTACGAGCAGTACTTC. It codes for CASSAREGATAYRYEQYF.

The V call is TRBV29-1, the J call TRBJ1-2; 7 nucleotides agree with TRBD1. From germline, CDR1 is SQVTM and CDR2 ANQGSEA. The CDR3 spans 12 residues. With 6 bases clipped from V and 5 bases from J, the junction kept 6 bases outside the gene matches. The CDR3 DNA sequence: TGCAGCGTCGCCCGACAGGGTTATGGCTACACCTTC. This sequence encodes CSVARQGYGYTF.

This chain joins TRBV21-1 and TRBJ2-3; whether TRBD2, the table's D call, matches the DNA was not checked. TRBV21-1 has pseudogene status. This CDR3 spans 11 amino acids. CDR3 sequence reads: CATGGADTQYF. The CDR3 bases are TGTGCCACCGGGGGGGCAGATACGCAGTATTTT.

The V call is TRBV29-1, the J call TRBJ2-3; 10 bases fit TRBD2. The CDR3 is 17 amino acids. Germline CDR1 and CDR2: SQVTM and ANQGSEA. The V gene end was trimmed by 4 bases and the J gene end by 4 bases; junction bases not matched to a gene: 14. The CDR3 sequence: CSVVGLAASGRSDTQYF. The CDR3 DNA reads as TGCAGCGTTGTAGGCCTCGCGGCTAGCGGGAGATCAGATACGCAGTATTTT.

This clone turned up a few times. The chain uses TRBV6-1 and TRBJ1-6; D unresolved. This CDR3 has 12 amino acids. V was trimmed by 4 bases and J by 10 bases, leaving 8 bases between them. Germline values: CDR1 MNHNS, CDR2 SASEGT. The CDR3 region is CASSARVSPLHF. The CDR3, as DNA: TGTGCCAGCAGTGCGAGAGTCTCACCCCTCCACTTT.

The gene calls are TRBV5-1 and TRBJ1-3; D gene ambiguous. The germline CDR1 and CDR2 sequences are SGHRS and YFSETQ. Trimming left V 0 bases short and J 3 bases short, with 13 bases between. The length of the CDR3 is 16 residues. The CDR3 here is CASSLAGSGSGNTIYF. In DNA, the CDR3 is TGCGCCAGCAGCTTGGCCGGCTCAGGTAGTGGAAACACCATATATTTT.

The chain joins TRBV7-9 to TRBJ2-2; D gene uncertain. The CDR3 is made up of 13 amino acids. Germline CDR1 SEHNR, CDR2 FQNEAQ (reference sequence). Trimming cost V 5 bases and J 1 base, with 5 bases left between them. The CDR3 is CASSHRNTGELFF. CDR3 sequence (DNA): TGTGCCAGCAGCCACAGGAACACCGGGGAGCTGTTTTTT.

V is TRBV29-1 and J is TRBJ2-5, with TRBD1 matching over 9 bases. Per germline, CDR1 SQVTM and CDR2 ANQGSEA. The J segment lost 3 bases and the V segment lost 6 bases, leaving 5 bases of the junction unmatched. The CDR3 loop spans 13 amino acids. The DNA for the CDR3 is TGCAGCGTCGCCGGGACAGGGAAAGAGACCCAGTACTTC. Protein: CSVAGTGKETQYF.

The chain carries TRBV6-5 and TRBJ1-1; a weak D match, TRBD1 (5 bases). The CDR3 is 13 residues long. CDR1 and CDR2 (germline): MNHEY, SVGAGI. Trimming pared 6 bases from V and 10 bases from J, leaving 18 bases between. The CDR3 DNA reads TGTGCCAGCAGCCACCCCGCAGGGCACAGAGCTTTCTTT. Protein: CASSHPAGHRAFF.

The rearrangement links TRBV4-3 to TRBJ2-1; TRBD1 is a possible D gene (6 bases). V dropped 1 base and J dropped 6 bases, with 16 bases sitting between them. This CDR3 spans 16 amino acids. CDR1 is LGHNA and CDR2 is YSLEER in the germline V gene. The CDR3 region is CASSQVTGTGFNEQFF. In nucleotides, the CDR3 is TGCGCCAGCAGCCAAGTTACAGGGACCGGGTTCAATGAGCAGTTCTTC.

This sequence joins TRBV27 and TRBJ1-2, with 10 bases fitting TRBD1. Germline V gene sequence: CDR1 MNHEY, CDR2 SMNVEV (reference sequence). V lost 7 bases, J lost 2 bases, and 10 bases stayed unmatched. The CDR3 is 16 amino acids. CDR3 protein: CASTTGTGAGNYGYTF. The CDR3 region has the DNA TGTGCCAGCACCACCGGGACAGGGGCAGGAAACTATGGCTACACCTTC.

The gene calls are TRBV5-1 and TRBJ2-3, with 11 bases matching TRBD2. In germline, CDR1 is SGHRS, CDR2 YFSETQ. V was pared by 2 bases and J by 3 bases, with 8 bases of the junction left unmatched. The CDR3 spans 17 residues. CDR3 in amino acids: CASSLLAGATGTDTQYF. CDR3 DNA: TGCGCCAGCAGCTTACTAGCGGGAGCGACGGGAACAGATACGCAGTATTTT.

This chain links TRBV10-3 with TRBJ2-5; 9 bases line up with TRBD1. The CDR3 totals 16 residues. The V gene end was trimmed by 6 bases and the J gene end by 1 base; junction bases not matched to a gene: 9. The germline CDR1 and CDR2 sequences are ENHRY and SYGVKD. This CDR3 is CAISPAGQGPQETQYF. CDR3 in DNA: TGTGCCATCAGCCCGGCCGGACAGGGGCCCCAAGAGACCCAGTACTTC.

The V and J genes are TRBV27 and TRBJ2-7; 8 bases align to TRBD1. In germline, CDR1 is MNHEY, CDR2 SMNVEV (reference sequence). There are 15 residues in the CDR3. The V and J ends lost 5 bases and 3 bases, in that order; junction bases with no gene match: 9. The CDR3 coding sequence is TGTGCCAGCAGTGCTTACAGGGGGTTCGACTACGAGCAGTACTTC. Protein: CASSAYRGFDYEQYF.

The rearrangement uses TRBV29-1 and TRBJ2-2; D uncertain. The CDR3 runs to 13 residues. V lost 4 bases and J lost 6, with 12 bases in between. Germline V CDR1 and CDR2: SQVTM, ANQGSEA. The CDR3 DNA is TGCAGCGTTGGATCCTTAGTGGCCGGGGAGCTGTTTTTT. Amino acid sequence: CSVGSLVAGELFF.

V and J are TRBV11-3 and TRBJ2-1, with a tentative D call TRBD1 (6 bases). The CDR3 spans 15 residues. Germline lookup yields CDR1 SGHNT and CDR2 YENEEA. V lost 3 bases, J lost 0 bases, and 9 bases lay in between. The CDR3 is CASSFTGSSYNEQFF. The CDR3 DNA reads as TGTGCCAGCAGCTTCACAGGGAGCTCCTACAATGAGCAGTTCTTC.

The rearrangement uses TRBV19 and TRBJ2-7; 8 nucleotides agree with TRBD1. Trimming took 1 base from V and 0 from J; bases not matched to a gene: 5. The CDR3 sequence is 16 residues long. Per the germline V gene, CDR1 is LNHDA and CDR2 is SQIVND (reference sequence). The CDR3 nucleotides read TGTGCCAGTAGTATAGGGGACAGGAGGTCCTCCTACGAGCAGTACTTC. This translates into CASSIGDRRSSYEQYF.

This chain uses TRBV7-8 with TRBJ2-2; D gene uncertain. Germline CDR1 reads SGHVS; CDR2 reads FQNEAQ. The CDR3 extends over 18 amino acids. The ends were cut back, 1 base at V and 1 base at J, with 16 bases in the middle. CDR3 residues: CASSLVPPIPMNTGELFF. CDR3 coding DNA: TGTGCCAGCAGCTTAGTCCCGCCGATACCTATGAACACCGGGGAGCTGTTTTTT.

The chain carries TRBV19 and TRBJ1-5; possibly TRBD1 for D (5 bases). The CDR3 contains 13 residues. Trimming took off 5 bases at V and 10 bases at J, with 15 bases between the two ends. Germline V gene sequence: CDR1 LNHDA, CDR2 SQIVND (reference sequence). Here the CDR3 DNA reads TGTGCCAGTAGTCGGGGGGAGACCGGACCCCAGCATTTT. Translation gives CASSRGETGPQHF. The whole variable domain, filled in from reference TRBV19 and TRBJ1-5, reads DGGITQSPKYLFRKEGQNVTLSCEQNLNHDAMYWYRQDPGQGLRLIYYSQIVNDFQKGDIAEGYSVSREKKESFPLTVTSAQKNPTAFYLCASSRGETGPQHFGDGTRLSIL.

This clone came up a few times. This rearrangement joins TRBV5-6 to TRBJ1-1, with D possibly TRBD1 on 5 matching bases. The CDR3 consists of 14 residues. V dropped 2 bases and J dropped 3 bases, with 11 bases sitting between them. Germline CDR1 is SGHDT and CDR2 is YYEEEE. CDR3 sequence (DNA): TGTGCCAGCAGCTTAAGAGACAGATACACTGAAGCTTTCTTT. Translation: CASSLRDRYTEAFF.

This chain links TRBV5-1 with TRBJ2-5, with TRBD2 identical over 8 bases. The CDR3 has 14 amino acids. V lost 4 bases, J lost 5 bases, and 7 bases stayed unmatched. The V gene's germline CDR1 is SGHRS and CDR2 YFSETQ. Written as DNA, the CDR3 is TGCGCCAGCAGCGCCGGGGGGGCCGGGGAGACCCAGTACTTC. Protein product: CASSAGGAGETQYF.

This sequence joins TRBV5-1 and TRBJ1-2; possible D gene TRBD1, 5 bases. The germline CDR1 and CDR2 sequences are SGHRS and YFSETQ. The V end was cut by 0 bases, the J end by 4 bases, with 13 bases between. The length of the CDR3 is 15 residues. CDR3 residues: CASSLVRQKGYGYTF. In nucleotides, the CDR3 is TGCGCCAGCAGCTTGGTGCGACAGAAGGGCTATGGCTACACCTTC.

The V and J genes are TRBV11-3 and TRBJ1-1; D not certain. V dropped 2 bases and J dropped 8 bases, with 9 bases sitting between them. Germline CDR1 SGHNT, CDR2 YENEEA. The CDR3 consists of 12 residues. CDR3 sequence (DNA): TGTGCCAGCAGCTTATCGGTCGGGGAAGCTTTCTTT. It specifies CASSLSVGEAFF.

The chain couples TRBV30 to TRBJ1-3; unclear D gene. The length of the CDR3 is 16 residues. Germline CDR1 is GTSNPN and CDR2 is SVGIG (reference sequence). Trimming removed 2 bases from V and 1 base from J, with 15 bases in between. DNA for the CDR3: TGTGCCTGGAGTCCCTCACTGACTTCTTCTGGAAACACCATATATTTT. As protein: CAWSPSLTSSGNTIYF.

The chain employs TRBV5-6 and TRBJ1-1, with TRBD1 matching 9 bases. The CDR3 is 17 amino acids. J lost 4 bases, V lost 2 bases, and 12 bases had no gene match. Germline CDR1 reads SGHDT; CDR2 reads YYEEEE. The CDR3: CASSFPNPQGAGTEAFF. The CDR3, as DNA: TGTGCCAGCAGCTTCCCGAATCCACAGGGGGCCGGCACTGAAGCTTTCTTT.